The next 3 T cell receptor beta chains were all read from a single sample in a study of T cells in Graves' hyperthyroidism and ophthalmopathy. TCR beta CDR3 regions were amplified from RNA transcripts. The HTBI set primed first-round TCR CDR3 RT-PCR. TCRdb fed the multiplex PCR reads into MiXCR, producing one record per CDR3 protein. The repertoire has some 740,000 distinct CDR3 sequences, around 15% of them found once; the top ten carry 10%. Sequencing input: blood. These receptors all stem from a woman under 30 with Graves' hyperthyroidism.

This clonotype was recorded many times. The chain recombines TRBV6-1 with TRBJ1-1; tentatively, D is TRBD1 (5 bases). The V end was cut by 6 bases, the J end by 0 bases, with 20 bases between. The CDR3 spans 17 residues. CDR1 is MNHNS and CDR2 is SASEGT in the germline V gene. The CDR3 is CASRPDLSWGMNTEAFF. CDR3 DNA sequence: TGTGCCAGCAGGCCGGATCTATCTTGGGGGATGAACACTGAAGCTTTCTTT.

In this sample, this clonotype turned up many times. J is TRBJ1-2 and V is TRBV29-1; D possibly corresponds to TRBD1 (5 bases). The CDR3 is 13 residues long. Germline loops: CDR1 SQVTM, CDR2 ANQGSEA. V dropped 4 bases and J dropped 11 bases, with 20 bases sitting between them. CDR3 amino acids: CSVVGGQPYDYTF. CDR3 nucleotide sequence: TGCAGCGTTGTTGGGGGTCAACCCTATGATTACACCTTC.

This clonotype has just a few counts. V gene TRBV7-8 combines with J gene TRBJ2-3; TRBD2 agrees at 11 bases. The CDR3 has 19 residues. Germline V lookup: CDR1 SGHVS, CDR2 FQNEAQ. V dropped 4 bases and J dropped 2; count of bases not matched to a gene: 14. CDR3 sequence reads: CASSSGLAATTLTTDTQYF. The DNA for the CDR3 is TGTGCCAGCAGCTCGGGACTAGCGGCAACAACTCTTACCACAGATACGCAGTATTTT.